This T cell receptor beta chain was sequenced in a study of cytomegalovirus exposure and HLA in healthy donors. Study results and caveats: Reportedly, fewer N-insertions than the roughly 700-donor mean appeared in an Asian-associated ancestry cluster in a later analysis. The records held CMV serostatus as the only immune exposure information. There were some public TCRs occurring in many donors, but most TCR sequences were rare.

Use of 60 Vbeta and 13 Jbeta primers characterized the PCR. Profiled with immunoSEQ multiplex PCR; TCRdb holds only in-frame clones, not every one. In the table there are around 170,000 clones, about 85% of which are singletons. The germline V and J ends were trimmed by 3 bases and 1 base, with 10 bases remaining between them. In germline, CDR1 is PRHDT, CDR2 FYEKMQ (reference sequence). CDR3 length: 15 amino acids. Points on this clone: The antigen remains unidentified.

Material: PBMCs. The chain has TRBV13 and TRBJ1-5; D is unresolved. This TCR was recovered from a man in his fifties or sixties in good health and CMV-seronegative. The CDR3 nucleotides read TGTGCCAGCAGCTTGGGGAGAGGGAGCAATCAGCCCCAGCATTTT. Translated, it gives CASSLGRGSNQPQHF.